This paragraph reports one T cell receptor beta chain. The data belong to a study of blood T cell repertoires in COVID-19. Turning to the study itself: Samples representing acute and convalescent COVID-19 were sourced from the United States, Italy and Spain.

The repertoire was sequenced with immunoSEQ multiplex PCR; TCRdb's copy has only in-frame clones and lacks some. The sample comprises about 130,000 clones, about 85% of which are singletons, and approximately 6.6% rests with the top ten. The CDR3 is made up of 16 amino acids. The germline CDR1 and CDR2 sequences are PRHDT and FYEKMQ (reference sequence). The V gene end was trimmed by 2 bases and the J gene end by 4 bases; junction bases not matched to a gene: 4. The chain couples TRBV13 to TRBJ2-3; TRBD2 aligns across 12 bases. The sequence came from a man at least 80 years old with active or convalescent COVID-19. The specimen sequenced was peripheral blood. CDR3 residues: CASSLRTSGASDTQYF. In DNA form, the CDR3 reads TGTGCCAGCAGCTTAAGGACTAGCGGGGCTTCAGATACGCAGTATTTT.